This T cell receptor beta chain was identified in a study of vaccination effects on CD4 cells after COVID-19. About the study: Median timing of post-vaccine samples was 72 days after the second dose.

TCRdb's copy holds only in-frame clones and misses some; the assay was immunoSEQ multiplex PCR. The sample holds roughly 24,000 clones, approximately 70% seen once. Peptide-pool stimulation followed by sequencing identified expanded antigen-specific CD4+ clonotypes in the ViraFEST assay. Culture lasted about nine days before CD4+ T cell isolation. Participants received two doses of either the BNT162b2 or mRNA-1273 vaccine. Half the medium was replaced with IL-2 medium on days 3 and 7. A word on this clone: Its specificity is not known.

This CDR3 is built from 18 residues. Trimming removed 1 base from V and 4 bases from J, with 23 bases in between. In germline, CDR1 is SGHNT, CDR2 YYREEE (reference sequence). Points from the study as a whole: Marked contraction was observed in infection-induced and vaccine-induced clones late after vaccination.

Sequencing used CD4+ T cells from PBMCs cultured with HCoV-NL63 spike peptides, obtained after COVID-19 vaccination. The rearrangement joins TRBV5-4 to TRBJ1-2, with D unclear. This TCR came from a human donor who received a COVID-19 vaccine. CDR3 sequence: CASSLLVRLNTHRYGYTF. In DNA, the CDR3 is TGTGCCAGCAGCTTGTTAGTCCGTTTAAACACGCATCGCTATGGCTACACCTTC.